Listed here are 19 T cell receptor beta chains from one sample, sequenced in a study of blood T cell repertoires in COVID-19. Assay: immunoSEQ multiplex PCR; the TCRdb copy retains only in-frame clones and omits some. The table has about 330,000 clones, about 83% seen once. The sample consisted of peripheral blood. Every receptor here comes from a woman between 50 and 59 years old with acute or convalescent COVID-19.

The J gene is TRBJ2-7, the V gene TRBV19; tentative D call: TRBD2 (5 bases). The germline gives CDR1 LNHDA, CDR2 SQIVND (reference sequence). Trimming cost V 1 base and J 2 bases, with 12 bases left between them. The CDR3 totals 15 residues. CDR3 amino acids: CASSIGTRTAYEQYF. DNA for the CDR3: TGTGCCAGTAGTATAGGTACTAGGACCGCCTACGAGCAGTACTTC.

The genes are TRBV19 and TRBJ2-3, with TRBD1 as a possible D gene (5 bases). Germline V gene lookup returns CDR1 LNHDA and CDR2 SQIVND (reference sequence). Trimming took off 7 bases at V and 3 bases at J, with 14 bases between the two ends. CDR3 size: 14 residues. CDR3 nucleotide sequence: TGTGCCAGTAAGGGAAACAGGTTTACAGATACGCAGTATTTT. This sequence encodes CASKGNRFTDTQYF.

This clone appeared a single time. The chain employs TRBV4-1 and TRBJ1-1; weak D call: TRBD1 (6 bases). CDR1 is MGHRA, CDR2 YSYEKL, per germline. The CDR3 totals 14 residues. V dropped 3 bases and J dropped 3 bases, with 11 bases sitting between them. CDR3 region: CASSHTGLDTEAFF. In DNA form, the CDR3 reads TGCGCCAGCAGCCACACAGGGTTGGACACTGAAGCTTTCTTT.

The chain carries TRBV9 and TRBJ2-3; D might be TRBD2 (6 bases). V was shortened by 0 bases and J by 4 bases, with 12 bases between the two germline ends. This CDR3 has 15 residues. Germline lookup yields CDR1 SGDLS and CDR2 YYNGEE. CDR3 protein: CASSVGGTGADTQYF. CDR3 sequence (DNA): TGTGCCAGCAGCGTAGGGGGGACGGGGGCAGATACGCAGTATTTT.

The chain employs TRBV24-1 and TRBJ2-3; a possible D gene is TRBD2 (6 bases). The CDR3 runs 14 residues. The V end was cut by 6 bases, the J end by 4 bases, with 13 bases between. Germline values: CDR1 KGHDR, CDR2 SFDVKD. The CDR3 is CATSRIGSADTQYF. Written as DNA, the CDR3 is TGTGCCACCAGTCGTATCGGGAGCGCAGATACGCAGTATTTT.

This clone came up a few times. CDR3 loop: CASREGTYHSTDTQYF. CDR3 sequence (DNA): TGTGCCAGCAGAGAAGGGACTTACCACTCCACAGATACGCAGTATTTT. V usage is TRBV7-2 and J usage is TRBJ2-3, with D possibly being TRBD2 (6 bases). The CDR3 runs to 16 residues. Trimming pared 6 bases from V and 2 bases from J, leaving 18 bases between. Germline V CDR1 and CDR2: SGHTA, FQGNSA.

The chain combines TRBV7-3 with TRBJ1-1; unclear D gene. This CDR3 has 14 amino acids. Germline loops: CDR1 SGHTA, CDR2 FQGTGA. With 1 base removed from V and 4 bases from J, the gap between germline ends came to 10 bases. The CDR3 DNA sequence: TGTGCCAGCAGCTTAAGCGGGTTCGGCACTGAAGCTTTCTTT. It translates to CASSLSGFGTEAFF.

The chain links TRBV5-1 to TRBJ1-1; TRBD1 is a possible D gene (6 bases). The CDR3 is 13 residues long. Between the trimmed V and J ends, which lost 3 bases and 5 bases, there was a span of 11 bases. CDR1 is SGHRS and CDR2 is YFSETQ in the germline V gene. The CDR3 DNA sequence: TGCGCCAGCAGCTACAGGGTTGGAACTGAAGCTTTCTTT. It is translated as CASSYRVGTEAFF.

V and J are TRBV15 and TRBJ2-7, with 12 bases fitting TRBD2. The J segment lost 1 base and the V segment lost 4 bases, leaving 2 bases of the junction unmatched. The CDR3 covers 15 residues. The germline CDR1 and CDR2 sequences are LNHNV and YYDKDF (reference sequence). The CDR3 protein is CATSTGTSGSYEQYF. The CDR3 DNA reads as TGTGCCACCAGCACCGGGACTAGCGGGTCCTACGAGCAGTACTTC. The full variable domain, in which reference TRBV15 and TRBJ2-7 provide the parts outside the CDR3, is DAMVIQNPRYQVTQFGKPVTLSCSQTLNHNVMYWYQQKSSQAPKLLFHYYDKDFNNEADTPDNFQSRRPNTSFCFLDIRSPGLGDTAMYLCATSTGTSGSYEQYFGPGTRLTVT.

The chain recombines TRBV5-1 with TRBJ1-6, with D possibly being TRBD1 (5 bases). The CDR3 length is 15 residues. Trimming took off 0 bases at V and 9 bases at J, with 13 bases between the two ends. The germline V gene has CDR1 SGHRS and CDR2 YFSETQ. The CDR3 region has the DNA TGCGCCAGCAGCTTGGAGGCAGGGTTTCGTTCACCCCTCCACTTT. It yields the protein CASSLEAGFRSPLHF.

The DNA of the CDR3 is TGTGCCAGCAGCGACAGGACTACCAACAATGAGCAGTTCTTC. Its translation: CASSDRTTNNEQFF. The chain combines TRBV9 with TRBJ2-1; possible D gene TRBD2, 6 bases. This CDR3 contains 14 residues. Germline loops: CDR1 SGDLS, CDR2 YYNGEE. V was shortened by 3 bases and J by 5 bases, with 12 bases between the two germline ends.

The table lists this clone with a count of one. The V gene is TRBV28, the J gene TRBJ2-7, with 7 nucleotides matching TRBD1. V shed 2 bases and J 5 bases; nucleotides not matched to a gene: 6. Looked up from germline, CDR1 is MDHEN and CDR2 is SYDVKM. The CDR3 sequence is 14 residues long. CDR3 sequence (DNA): TGTGCCAGCAGTTTACGCAGCACAGGGGACGAGCAGTACTTC. Amino acid sequence: CASSLRSTGDEQYF.

The count of this clone is one. This rearrangement joins TRBV5-1 to TRBJ1-5; TRBD1 might be the D (6 bases). CDR1 and CDR2 (germline): SGHRS, YFSETQ. V was cut by 2 bases and J by 7 bases, with 13 bases left in between. This CDR3 comprises 14 residues. The CDR3: CASSLAGGQQPQHF. The CDR3 DNA sequence: TGCGCCAGCAGCTTAGCTGGGGGCCAGCAGCCCCAGCATTTT.

J is TRBJ2-7 and V is TRBV7-2; D may be TRBD2 (6 bases). CDR1 and CDR2 (germline): SGHTA, FQGNSA. The V end was cut by 1 base, the J end by 1 base, with 17 bases between. The CDR3 runs to 17 residues. The CDR3 DNA is TGTGCCAGCAGCTTAGTGGTGGTCGGGAGTAGGTCCTACGAGCAGTACTTC. Its translation is CASSLVVVGSRSYEQYF.

The chain uses TRBV2 and TRBJ2-7; maybe TRBD2 (5 bases). The CDR3 length is 12 residues. Germline values: CDR1 SNHLY, CDR2 FYNNEI. Trimming pared 4 bases from V and 3 bases from J, leaving 7 bases between. This chain's CDR3 is CASSARGYEQYF. The DNA of the CDR3 is TGTGCCAGCAGTGCCCGGGGCTACGAGCAGTACTTC.

The gene calls are TRBV4-1 and TRBJ2-7, with a weak D call TRBD1 (5 bases). The CDR3 covers 18 residues. Germline V gene lookup returns CDR1 MGHRA and CDR2 YSYEKL. The V end lost 3 bases, the J end lost 1 base, and 22 bases lay between the germline ends. The CDR3 region is CASSQPSLGQGTSYEQYF. The CDR3 region has the DNA TGCGCCAGCAGCCAGCCCTCGCTCGGGCAGGGTACATCCTACGAGCAGTACTTC.

The chain is built from TRBV5-5 and TRBJ2-2; D perhaps matches TRBD2 (5 bases). The CDR3 sequence is 15 residues long. The germline V gene encodes CDR1 SGHKS and CDR2 YYEKEE (reference sequence). V lost 3 bases, J lost 4 bases, and 13 bases lay in between. In nucleotides, the CDR3 is TGTGCCAGCAGCTCGGGGAGCCACTTCACCGGGGAGCTGTTTTTT. Translation gives CASSSGSHFTGELFF.

The V gene is TRBV7-8, the J gene TRBJ1-1; D gene uncertain. CDR1 is SGHVS, CDR2 FQNEAQ, per germline. V lost 5 bases and J lost 0, with 4 bases in between. This CDR3 has 12 amino acids. The CDR3 DNA is TGTGCCAGCAGCAACATGAACACTGAAGCTTTCTTT. Translating gives CASSNMNTEAFF.

The rearrangement links TRBV10-3 to TRBJ2-7; D ambiguous. The CDR3 runs to 14 residues. The ends were cut back, 4 bases at V and 2 bases at J, with 12 bases in the middle. The germline CDR1 and CDR2 sequences are ENHRY and SYGVKD. CDR3 protein: CAISAPVIPYEQYF. CDR3 DNA sequence: TGTGCCATCAGTGCTCCGGTTATACCCTACGAGCAGTACTTC.